The clone carrying this T cell receptor (beta chain) was observed once. The antigen remains unidentified. Unique molecular identifiers (one per individual cDNA molecule) were attached. One entry per CDR3 protein results from TCRdb running MiXCR on the 5' RACE reads. The table has tens of thousands of distinct CDR3 sequences, 5% to 7% seen once. The data were taken from a study of early T cells in non-severe SARS-CoV-2 infection. Study-wide background: Chains were not paired, and sequencing was done on bulk RNA from unsorted whole blood. Study findings and constraints: A preference for anti-spike CD8 responses marked VDJdb matching, which missed private and CD4 specificities.

Germline values: CDR1 SGHAT, CDR2 FQNNGV. The trim removed 3 bases at V and 4 bases at J, leaving 6 bases unmatched. The CDR3 has 15 residues. The rearrangement uses TRBV11-2 and TRBJ2-5; 9 positions match TRBD2. This clonotype was obtained from an adult who was a healthcare worker with PCR-confirmed SARS-CoV-2 infection or an uninfected control (not recorded which). Sample: whole blood. This CDR3 reads CASSFKTSGGETQYF. DNA of the CDR3: TGTGCCAGCAGCTTTAAGACTAGCGGAGGAGAGACCCAGTACTTC.